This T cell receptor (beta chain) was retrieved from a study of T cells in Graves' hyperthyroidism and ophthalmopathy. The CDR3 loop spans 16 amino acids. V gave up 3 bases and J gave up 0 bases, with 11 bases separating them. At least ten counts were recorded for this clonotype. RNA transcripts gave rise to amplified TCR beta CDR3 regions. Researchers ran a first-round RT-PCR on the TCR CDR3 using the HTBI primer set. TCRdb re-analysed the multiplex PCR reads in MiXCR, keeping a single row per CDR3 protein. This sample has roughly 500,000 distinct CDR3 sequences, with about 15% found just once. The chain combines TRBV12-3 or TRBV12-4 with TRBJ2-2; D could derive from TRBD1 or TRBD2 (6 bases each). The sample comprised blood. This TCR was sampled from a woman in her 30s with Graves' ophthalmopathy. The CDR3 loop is CASSFGGTTNTGELFF. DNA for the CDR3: TGTGCCAGCAGTTTCGGAGGGACAACGAACACCGGGGAGCTGTTTTTT.